These T cell receptor beta chains were read from a single sample in a study of blood T cell repertoires in COVID-19. Using immunoSEQ multiplex PCR, the repertoire was profiled, and TCRdb retains in-frame clones only, with some absent. Of 250,000 to 350,000 clones listed, over 75% were seen once; the top ten hold about 1.1%. Input material: PBMCs or T cells enriched from blood (not recorded which). The receptors shown here come from a woman aged 25-40 years who had recovered from COVID-19. CDR3s include the opening cysteine and the closing phenylalanine or tryptophan. The D gene is left open where the match is weak. Where a row states a size, it is once, few, many or the class of an expanded clone; other rows omit it.

cdr3_aa: CASSFRTSGRDTDTQYF
cdr3_nt: TGTGCCAGCAGCTTCAGGACTAGCGGGAGGGACACAGATACGCAGTATTTT
clone_size: -
j_call: TRBJ2-3
d_call: TRBD2
v_call: TRBV7-2

cdr3_aa: CASSVQDTQYF
cdr3_nt: TGTGCCAGCAGCGTACAAGATACGCAGTATTTT
clone_size: -
j_call: TRBJ2-3
d_call: -
v_call: TRBV9

cdr3_aa: CASSLTVSLIDSNQPQHF
cdr3_nt: TGTGCCAGCAGTTTAACGGTCTCCCTCATTGATAGCAATCAGCCCCAGCATTTT
clone_size: -
j_call: TRBJ1-5
d_call: -
v_call: TRBV28

cdr3_aa: CASRSRDRAGYTF
cdr3_nt: TGTGCCAGCAGAAGCCGGGACAGGGCTGGCTACACCTTC
clone_size: once
j_call: TRBJ1-2
d_call: TRBD1
v_call: TRBV6-5

cdr3_aa: CASSFRGGMVNTQYF
cdr3_nt: TGCGCCAGCAGCTTTCGCGGCGGGATGGTGAATACGCAGTATTTT
clone_size: -
j_call: TRBJ2-3
d_call: -
v_call: TRBV5-1

cdr3_aa: CASSLSLAGGPSEQFF
cdr3_nt: TGTGCCAGCAGTTTATCCCTAGCGGGAGGGCCGAGTGAGCAGTTCTTC
clone_size: -
j_call: TRBJ2-1
d_call: TRBD2
v_call: TRBV28

cdr3_aa: CASSQGAYEQYF
cdr3_nt: TGTGCCAGCAGCCAAGGCGCCTACGAGCAGTACTTC
clone_size: -
j_call: TRBJ2-7
d_call: -
v_call: TRBV3-1/TRBV3-2

cdr3_aa: CASSLLKSGSPLHF
cdr3_nt: TGTGCCAGTAGTCTTCTCAAAAGCGGTTCACCCCTCCACTTT
clone_size: -
j_call: TRBJ1-6
d_call: -
v_call: TRBV19

cdr3_aa: CASSSGNTDTQYF
cdr3_nt: TGTGCCAGCAGTTCGGGGAACACAGATACGCAGTATTTT
clone_size: -
j_call: TRBJ2-3
d_call: -
v_call: TRBV6-5

cdr3_aa: CASSLLGEAGELFF
cdr3_nt: TGTGCCAGCAGCTTACTTGGGGAGGCCGGGGAGCTGTTTTTT
clone_size: few
j_call: TRBJ2-2
d_call: -
v_call: TRBV7-9

cdr3_aa: CSVGGTSGTLEQYF
cdr3_nt: TGCAGCGTTGGGGGGACTAGCGGGACCCTAGAGCAGTACTTC
clone_size: -
j_call: TRBJ2-7
d_call: TRBD2
v_call: TRBV29-1

cdr3_aa: CASGWGGGETQYF
cdr3_nt: TGTGCTAGTGGTTGGGGGGGTGGCGAGACCCAGTACTTC
clone_size: once
j_call: TRBJ2-5
d_call: TRBD2
v_call: TRBV12-5

cdr3_aa: CASSIDDRRNYGYTF
cdr3_nt: TGTGCCAGTAGTATAGACGACAGAAGAAATTATGGCTACACCTTC
clone_size: -
j_call: TRBJ1-2
d_call: -
v_call: TRBV19

cdr3_aa: CASSVGGTQSYEQYF
cdr3_nt: TGTGCCAGCAGCGTAGGAGGTACACAATCCTACGAGCAGTACTTC
clone_size: -
j_call: TRBJ2-7
d_call: -
v_call: TRBV9

cdr3_aa: CATSHRSGGETQYF
cdr3_nt: TGTGCCACCAGCCACAGGAGCGGGGGAGAGACCCAGTACTTC
clone_size: few
j_call: TRBJ2-5
d_call: TRBD2
v_call: TRBV15

cdr3_aa: CASSQEKGGSQYF
cdr3_nt: TGCGCCAGCAGCCAAGAAAAGGGCGGGAGCCAGTACTTC
clone_size: -
j_call: TRBJ2-7
d_call: TRBD2
v_call: TRBV4-3

cdr3_aa: CASSQGLKGTGNEQFF
cdr3_nt: TGCGCCAGCAGCCAAGGCCTCAAGGGGACAGGGAATGAGCAGTTCTTC
clone_size: -
j_call: TRBJ2-1
d_call: TRBD1
v_call: TRBV4-1

cdr3_aa: CSVTHMTVRGDEQYF
cdr3_nt: TGCAGCGTTACACACATGACAGTAAGGGGCGACGAGCAGTACTTC
clone_size: -
j_call: TRBJ2-7
d_call: -
v_call: TRBV29-1

cdr3_aa: CASSPKDRDDQPQHF
cdr3_nt: TGTGCCAGCAGCCCAAAGGACAGGGATGACCAGCCCCAGCATTTT
clone_size: -
j_call: TRBJ1-5
d_call: TRBD1
v_call: TRBV4-2

cdr3_aa: CASSLLRVQAPYTEAFF
cdr3_nt: TGTGCCAGCAGCTTGCTCAGGGTTCAGGCACCGTACACTGAAGCTTTCTTT
clone_size: -
j_call: TRBJ1-1
d_call: -
v_call: TRBV5-6

cdr3_aa: CASSQEFIGSGNTIYF
cdr3_nt: TGCGCCAGCAGCCAAGAGTTTATCGGCTCTGGAAACACCATATATTTT
clone_size: -
j_call: TRBJ1-3
d_call: -
v_call: TRBV4-3

cdr3_aa: CASSLRLAGDTDTQYF
cdr3_nt: TGTGCCAGCAGCTTAAGACTAGCGGGGGACACAGATACGCAGTATTTT
clone_size: -
j_call: TRBJ2-3
d_call: TRBD2
v_call: TRBV11-3